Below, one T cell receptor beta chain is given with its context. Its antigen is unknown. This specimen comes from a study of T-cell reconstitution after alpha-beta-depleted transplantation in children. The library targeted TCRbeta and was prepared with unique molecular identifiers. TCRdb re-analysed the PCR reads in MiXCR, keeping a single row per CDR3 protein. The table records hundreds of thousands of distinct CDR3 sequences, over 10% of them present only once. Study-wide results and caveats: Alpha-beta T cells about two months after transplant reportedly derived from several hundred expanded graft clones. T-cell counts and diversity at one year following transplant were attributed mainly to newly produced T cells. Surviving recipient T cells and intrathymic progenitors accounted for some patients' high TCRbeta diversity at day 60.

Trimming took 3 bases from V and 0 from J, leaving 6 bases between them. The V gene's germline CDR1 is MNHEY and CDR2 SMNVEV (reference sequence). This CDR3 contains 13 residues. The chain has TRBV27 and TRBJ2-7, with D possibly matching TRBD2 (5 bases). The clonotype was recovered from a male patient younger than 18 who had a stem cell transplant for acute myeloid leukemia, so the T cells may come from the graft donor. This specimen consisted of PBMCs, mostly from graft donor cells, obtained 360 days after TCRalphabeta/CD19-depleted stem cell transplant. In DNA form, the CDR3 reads TGTGCCAGCAGTTTGACTATCTCCTACGAGCAGTACTTC. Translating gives CASSLTISYEQYF.